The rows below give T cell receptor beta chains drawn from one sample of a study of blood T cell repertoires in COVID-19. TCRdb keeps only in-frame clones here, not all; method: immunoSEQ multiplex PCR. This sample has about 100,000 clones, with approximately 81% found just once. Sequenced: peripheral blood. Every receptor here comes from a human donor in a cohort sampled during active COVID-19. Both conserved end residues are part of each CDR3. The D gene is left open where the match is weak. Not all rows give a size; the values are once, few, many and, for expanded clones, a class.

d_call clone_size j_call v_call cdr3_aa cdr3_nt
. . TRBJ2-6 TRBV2 CASRETELGANVLTF TGTGCCAGCAGGGAGACCGAACTTGGGGCCAACGTCCTGACTTTC
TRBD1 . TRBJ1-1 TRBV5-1 CASSFGPGQYTEAFF TGCGCCAGCAGCTTTGGTCCGGGACAGTACACTGAAGCTTTCTTT
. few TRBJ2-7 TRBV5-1 CASSLALRAGYEQYF TGCGCCAGCAGCTTGGCCCTCAGGGCCGGCTACGAGCAGTACTTC
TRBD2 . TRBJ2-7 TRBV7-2 CASSLGGGAREQYF TGTGCCAGCAGCTTAGGCGGGGGGGCGCGAGAGCAGTACTTC
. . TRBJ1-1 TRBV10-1 CASARDTVNTEAFF TGCGCCAGCGCCCGGGACACAGTGAACACTGAAGCTTTCTTT
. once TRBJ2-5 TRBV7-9 CASSATSVTEETQYF TGTGCCAGCAGCGCCACCTCCGTGACAGAAGAGACCCAGTACTTC
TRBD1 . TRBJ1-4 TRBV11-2 CASSLLPGQGQEKLFF TGTGCCAGCAGCTTACTTCCAGGACAGGGCCAAGAAAAACTGTTTTTT
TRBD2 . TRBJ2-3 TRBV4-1 CASSHYRAGDRDTQYF TGCGCCAGCAGCCACTACCGAGCGGGGGATAGGGATACGCAGTATTTT
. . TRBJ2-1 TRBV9 CASSVWAGQGSEQFF TGTGCCAGCAGCGTCTGGGCGGGCCAAGGTAGTGAGCAGTTCTTC
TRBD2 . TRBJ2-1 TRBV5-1 CASSVQTSGIYGEQFF TGCGCCAGCAGCGTACAGACTAGCGGGATATACGGTGAGCAGTTCTTC
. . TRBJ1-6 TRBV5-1 CATRQDSSYNSPLHF TGCGCGACCCGACAGGACAGCTCCTATAATTCACCCCTCCACTTT
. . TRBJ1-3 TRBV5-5 CASSLYTHSGNTIYF TGTGCCAGCAGCTTGTACACCCACTCTGGAAACACCATATATTTT